The sequence of this T cell receptor beta chain was determined in a study of beta chain features in type 1 diabetes. Whole-study results and caveats: Reduced insertions and increased deletions marked VDJ junctions in type 1 diabetes patients. Type 1 diabetes patients showed a moderate but significant shortening of TCRB CDR3s in all four CD4+ subsets. Within patients, naive, central memory and Treg TCRB repertoires seemed more similar than within healthy donors.

Sequenced material consisted of expressed TCRB transcripts (all of the isolated RNA was reverse transcribed). Here immunoSEQ multiplex PCR was the method, and the copy in TCRdb shows in-frame clones only, minus some. The data hold some 640,000 clones, with around 15% observed a single time. Germline values: CDR1 MNHNY, CDR2 SVGAGI (reference sequence). The CDR3 length is 15 residues. V was clipped by 7 bases and J by 2 bases; unmatched bases: 10. This clone has just a few counts. Its antigen is unidentified. Each population that was sorted was more than 95% pure. The clonotype originates from a young man with type 1 diabetes. V gene TRBV6-6 combines with J gene TRBJ2-5, with TRBD1 matching over 7 bases. Sequenced sample: naive CD4+ T cells from blood. The CDR3 DNA sequence: TGTGCCAGCAACCTACCCGGGACAGCACAAGAGACCCAGTACTTC. Its protein is CASNLPGTAQETQYF.